A single sample gave rise to the 4 T cell receptor beta chains below, sequenced in a study of identical twins. Using its own MiXCR run on the 5' RACE reads, TCRdb lists one record per CDR3 protein. The sample shows hundreds of thousands of distinct CDR3 sequences, approximately 21% of them seen only once. The data also belong to a second study, concerning T cells expressing NK-cell markers.

Source material: PBMCs. The receptor set was obtained from a woman under 30 in good health.

The chain uses TRBV5-1 and TRBJ2-1; D ambiguous. Trimming cost V 7 bases and J 6 bases, with 14 bases left between them. Germline loops: CDR1 SGHRS, CDR2 YFSETQ. CDR3 size: 13 residues. Here the CDR3 DNA reads TGCGCCAGCGGCCCGCGCAATGGCAATGAGCAGTTCTTC. Encoded protein: CASGPRNGNEQFF. The full variable domain, with the rest looked up from reference TRBV5-1 and TRBJ2-1, is KAGVTQTPRYLIKTRGQQVTLSCSPISGHRSVSWYQQTPGQGLQFLFEYFSETQRNKGNFPGRFSGRQFSNSRSEMNVSTLELGDSALYLCASGPRNGNEQFFGPGTRLTVL.

This clonotype was seen only a few times. The chain recombines TRBV7-2 with TRBJ2-5; D gene unclear. This CDR3 region has 14 residues. CDR1 SGHTA and CDR2 FQGNSA come from the germline V gene. Trimming took off 2 bases at V and 1 base at J, with 8 bases between the two ends. Here the CDR3 reads CASSLILAQETQYF. The CDR3 bases are TGTGCCAGCAGCTTAATTCTGGCCCAAGAGACCCAGTACTTC.

In this sample, this clonotype turned up a few times. V gene TRBV20-1 combines with J gene TRBJ2-7; 10 bases match TRBD2. Germline CDR1 DFQATT, CDR2 SNEGSKA (reference sequence). Trimming at V came to 5 bases and at J to 3 bases, leaving 4 bases not matched to a gene. CDR3 length equals 13 residues. CDR3 in DNA: TGCAGTGCTCCAAGGACTAGCGGCTACGAGCAGTACTTC. This gives the protein CSAPRTSGYEQYF.

The chain joins TRBV20-1 to TRBJ2-4, with D possibly matching TRBD2 (5 bases). This CDR3 is 14 amino acids long. In germline, CDR1 is DFQATT, CDR2 SNEGSKA (reference sequence). Trimming cost V 6 bases and J 4 bases, with 16 bases left between them. Here the CDR3 DNA reads TGCAGTGCCAAGGTCGGAGGCCCAAAAAACATTCAGTACTTC. Translation: CSAKVGGPKNIQYF.